The rows below give T cell receptor beta chains drawn from one sample of a study of cytomegalovirus exposure and HLA in healthy donors. Assay: immunoSEQ multiplex PCR; the TCRdb copy retains only in-frame clones and omits some. The sample has around 190,000 clones, over 75% seen once. Sequencing was performed on PBMCs. These receptors all stem from a man younger than 30 in good health and CMV-seronegative. CDR3s include the opening cysteine and the closing phenylalanine or tryptophan. Each record gives: D gene, V gene, clone size, J gene, CDR3 protein, CDR3 DNA. A D gene is named only where the DNA matches it firmly. A row's size may be missing; if present it is once, few, many or a size class.

D gene: TRBD1; V gene: TRBV29-1; clone size: -; J gene: TRBJ2-7; CDR3 protein: CSVATGGIEQYF; CDR3 DNA: TGCAGCGTTGCGACAGGGGGCATCGAGCAGTACTTC
D gene: TRBD1; V gene: TRBV27; clone size: -; J gene: TRBJ1-2; CDR3 protein: CASSPTSGTGEGYTF; CDR3 DNA: TGTGCCAGCAGTCCAACTTCCGGGACAGGGGAAGGCTACACCTTC
D gene: -; V gene: TRBV5-1; clone size: -; J gene: TRBJ2-7; CDR3 protein: CASSALPGRIDEQYF; CDR3 DNA: TGCGCCAGCAGCGCCCTACCGGGAAGAATTGACGAGCAGTACTTC
D gene: TRBD1; V gene: TRBV5-1; clone size: -; J gene: TRBJ2-7; CDR3 protein: CASSKVGTGLSYEQYF; CDR3 DNA: TGCGCCAGCAGCAAGGTCGGGACAGGCCTCTCCTACGAGCAGTACTTC
D gene: -; V gene: TRBV11-2; clone size: once; J gene: TRBJ2-7; CDR3 protein: CASSLGALLPYEQYF; CDR3 DNA: TGTGCCAGCAGCTTAGGAGCACTCCTCCCCTACGAGCAGTACTTC
D gene: -; V gene: TRBV19; clone size: -; J gene: TRBJ1-2; CDR3 protein: CASSVDPAGGHGYTF; CDR3 DNA: TGTGCCAGTAGTGTAGACCCCGCGGGGGGTCATGGCTACACCTTC
D gene: TRBD2; V gene: TRBV5-6; clone size: -; J gene: TRBJ2-7; CDR3 protein: CASSSGTSGIEEQYF; CDR3 DNA: TGTGCCAGCAGCTCCGGGACTAGCGGGATAGAAGAGCAGTACTTC
D gene: TRBD1; V gene: TRBV2; clone size: -; J gene: TRBJ1-4; CDR3 protein: CASSQGQQNEKLFF; CDR3 DNA: TGTGCCAGCAGTCAGGGACAGCAAAATGAAAAACTGTTTTTT
D gene: TRBD1; V gene: TRBV9; clone size: -; J gene: TRBJ1-2; CDR3 protein: CASSYWLDREIIF; CDR3 DNA: TGTGCCAGCAGCTACTGGTTGGACAGGGAGATTATCTTC
D gene: -; V gene: TRBV27; clone size: -; J gene: TRBJ1-1; CDR3 protein: CASSANQGFGNTEAFF; CDR3 DNA: TGTGCCAGCAGCGCGAACCAGGGTTTCGGGAACACTGAAGCTTTCTTT
D gene: TRBD2; V gene: TRBV7-7; clone size: once; J gene: TRBJ2-2; CDR3 protein: CASSSGTSGNTGELFF; CDR3 DNA: TGTGCTAGCAGCTCGGGGACTAGCGGAAACACCGGGGAGCTGTTTTTT
D gene: -; V gene: TRBV7-9; clone size: -; J gene: TRBJ2-7; CDR3 protein: CASSLAAIGAYEQYF; CDR3 DNA: TGTGCCAGCAGCTTAGCGGCAATCGGAGCCTACGAGCAGTACTTC
D gene: TRBD2; V gene: TRBV30; clone size: -; J gene: TRBJ2-6; CDR3 protein: CAWRQSGLAGRPGANVLTF; CDR3 DNA: TGTGCCTGGCGACAATCGGGACTAGCGGGACGACCTGGGGCCAACGTCCTGACTTTC
D gene: TRBD1; V gene: TRBV27; clone size: -; J gene: TRBJ2-3; CDR3 protein: CASSQGVGSTDTQYF; CDR3 DNA: TGTGCCAGCAGTCAGGGGGTGGGGAGCACAGATACGCAGTATTTT
D gene: TRBD2; V gene: TRBV2; clone size: -; J gene: TRBJ2-7; CDR3 protein: CASRRTSGYEQYF; CDR3 DNA: TGTGCCAGCAGGAGGACTAGCGGCTACGAGCAGTACTTC
D gene: TRBD2; V gene: TRBV11-2; clone size: -; J gene: TRBJ2-1; CDR3 protein: CASSLVTVSGVYNEQFF; CDR3 DNA: TGTGCCAGCAGCTTAGTGACAGTCAGCGGGGTTTACAATGAGCAGTTCTTC
D gene: -; V gene: TRBV7-2; clone size: -; J gene: TRBJ2-7; CDR3 protein: CASSREYSSYEQYF; CDR3 DNA: TGTGCCAGCAGCCGCGAGTACAGCTCCTACGAGCAGTACTTC
D gene: TRBD1; V gene: TRBV2; clone size: -; J gene: TRBJ2-7; CDR3 protein: CASQPKPGQGTYEQYF; CDR3 DNA: TGTGCCAGCCAGCCGAAACCGGGACAGGGAACCTACGAGCAGTACTTC
D gene: -; V gene: TRBV7-2; clone size: -; J gene: TRBJ1-1; CDR3 protein: CASSLAAGAWTEAFF; CDR3 DNA: TGTGCCAGCAGCTTAGCGGCAGGGGCATGGACTGAAGCTTTCTTT
D gene: TRBD2; V gene: TRBV28; clone size: -; J gene: TRBJ2-5; CDR3 protein: CASSLFGSWGLAGGGGETQYF; CDR3 DNA: TGTGCCAGCAGTTTGTTTGGGTCCTGGGGACTAGCGGGAGGAGGTGGGGAGACCCAGTACTTC
D gene: TRBD2; V gene: TRBV15; clone size: -; J gene: TRBJ2-1; CDR3 protein: CATSRGLAGGRLSSYNEQFF; CDR3 DNA: TGTGCCACCAGCAGGGGACTAGCGGGAGGCCGGCTAAGCTCCTACAATGAGCAGTTCTTC
D gene: -; V gene: TRBV7-2; clone size: once; J gene: TRBJ1-2; CDR3 protein: CASSLINTNYGYTF; CDR3 DNA: TGTGCCAGCAGCTTAATTAATACTAACTATGGCTACACCTTC
D gene: TRBD1; V gene: TRBV2; clone size: -; J gene: TRBJ1-5; CDR3 protein: CASSPDRGRQPQHF; CDR3 DNA: TGTGCCAGCAGTCCGGACAGGGGAAGGCAGCCCCAGCATTTT
D gene: TRBD1; V gene: TRBV5-1; clone size: -; J gene: TRBJ1-5; CDR3 protein: CASSSTGPDQPQHF; CDR3 DNA: TGCGCCAGCAGCTCGACAGGGCCTGACCAGCCCCAGCATTTT
D gene: TRBD2; V gene: TRBV11-2; clone size: -; J gene: TRBJ2-5; CDR3 protein: CASSEGLAGGAGETQYF; CDR3 DNA: TGTGCCAGCAGCGAGGGACTAGCGGGGGGGGCGGGAGAGACCCAGTACTTC
D gene: TRBD2; V gene: TRBV28; clone size: -; J gene: TRBJ2-1; CDR3 protein: CASSTFGEGPNEQFF; CDR3 DNA: TGTGCCAGCAGCACCTTTGGGGAGGGCCCCAATGAGCAGTTCTTC
D gene: TRBD1; V gene: TRBV13; clone size: -; J gene: TRBJ2-3; CDR3 protein: CASSLGTGGARGDTQYF; CDR3 DNA: TGTGCCAGCAGCTTGGGAACAGGGGGCGCGAGGGGAGATACGCAGTATTTT
D gene: TRBD1; V gene: TRBV15; clone size: few; J gene: TRBJ1-1; CDR3 protein: CATSPRTGTINTEAFF; CDR3 DNA: TGTGCCACCAGCCCGAGGACAGGAACCATTAACACTGAAGCTTTCTTT
D gene: TRBD2; V gene: TRBV10-3; clone size: -; J gene: TRBJ2-3; CDR3 protein: CAISDLGGGRSDTQYF; CDR3 DNA: TGTGCCATCAGTGATCTGGGCGGGGGGCGGTCGGATACGCAGTATTTT
D gene: -; V gene: TRBV4-3; clone size: few; J gene: TRBJ2-7; CDR3 protein: CASSQEPQGGYEQYF; CDR3 DNA: TGCGCCAGCAGCCAAGAGCCTCAGGGTGGATACGAGCAGTACTTC
D gene: TRBD2; V gene: TRBV19; clone size: -; J gene: TRBJ2-2; CDR3 protein: CASRRAGGSTGELFF; CDR3 DNA: TGTGCCAGTAGAAGAGCGGGGGGCTCCACCGGGGAGCTGTTTTTT
D gene: -; V gene: TRBV29-1; clone size: -; J gene: TRBJ2-7; CDR3 protein: CSVAGVLAYEQYF; CDR3 DNA: TGCAGCGTTGCAGGGGTTCTCGCCTACGAGCAGTACTTC
D gene: -; V gene: TRBV27; clone size: -; J gene: TRBJ2-7; CDR3 protein: CASSPGGLRKDEQYF; CDR3 DNA: TGTGCCAGCAGTCCTGGAGGCCTCCGGAAGGACGAGCAGTACTTC
D gene: TRBD2; V gene: TRBV7-6; clone size: -; J gene: TRBJ2-7; CDR3 protein: CASSLTGGEQYF; CDR3 DNA: TGTGCCAGCAGCTTAACGGGGGGGGAGCAGTACTTC
D gene: -; V gene: TRBV30; clone size: -; J gene: TRBJ2-3; CDR3 protein: CAWSPGTGTDTQYF; CDR3 DNA: TGTGCCTGGAGCCCCGGGACTGGCACAGATACGCAGTATTTT
D gene: -; V gene: TRBV19; clone size: few; J gene: TRBJ1-5; CDR3 protein: CASKWGGGDQPQHF; CDR3 DNA: TGTGCCAGTAAGTGGGGGGGAGGAGATCAGCCCCAGCATTTT
D gene: -; V gene: TRBV6-1; clone size: -; J gene: TRBJ2-3; CDR3 protein: CASSEVPTRGGARFFTDTQYF; CDR3 DNA: TGTGCCAGCAGTGAAGTGCCGACTAGGGGGGGGGCTCGGTTCTTCACAGATACGCAGTATTTT
D gene: TRBD1; V gene: TRBV4-1; clone size: -; J gene: TRBJ1-2; CDR3 protein: CASSARGQRDSYGYTF; CDR3 DNA: TGCGCCAGCAGCGCAAGGGGTCAGAGGGACAGCTATGGCTACACCTTC
D gene: TRBD1; V gene: TRBV30; clone size: once; J gene: TRBJ1-3; CDR3 protein: CAWSSTGQGPGNTIYF; CDR3 DNA: TGTGCCTGGAGTTCGACAGGGCAAGGTCCTGGAAACACCATATATTTT
D gene: TRBD2; V gene: TRBV18; clone size: -; J gene: TRBJ2-5; CDR3 protein: CASSSGDGTQYF; CDR3 DNA: TGTGCCAGCTCAAGCGGGGACGGGACCCAGTACTTC
D gene: TRBD2; V gene: TRBV28; clone size: -; J gene: TRBJ2-1; CDR3 protein: CGAGLYNEQFF; CDR3 DNA: TGTGGAGCGGGGCTTTACAATGAGCAGTTCTTC
D gene: -; V gene: TRBV7-2; clone size: -; J gene: TRBJ2-3; CDR3 protein: CASSLNLMTSTDTQYF; CDR3 DNA: TGTGCCAGCAGCTTAAATCTGATGACTAGCACAGATACGCAGTATTTT
D gene: TRBD1; V gene: TRBV7-2; clone size: -; J gene: TRBJ1-4; CDR3 protein: CASSVFHDRAGWEKLFF; CDR3 DNA: TGTGCCAGCAGCGTCTTCCACGACAGGGCTGGGTGGGAAAAACTGTTTTTT
D gene: -; V gene: TRBV28; clone size: -; J gene: TRBJ1-2; CDR3 protein: CASSFQSSDGYTF; CDR3 DNA: TGTGCCAGCAGTTTTCAGTCCAGCGATGGCTACACCTTC
D gene: TRBD1; V gene: TRBV28; clone size: -; J gene: TRBJ2-3; CDR3 protein: CASRWTGEATYF; CDR3 DNA: TGTGCCAGCAGATGGACAGGGGAGGCTACGTATTTT
D gene: -; V gene: TRBV29-1; clone size: -; J gene: TRBJ2-5; CDR3 protein: CSVASGGARETQYF; CDR3 DNA: TGCAGCGTCGCCTCTGGGGGGGCGAGGGAGACCCAGTACTTC
D gene: -; V gene: TRBV6-6; clone size: -; J gene: TRBJ2-7; CDR3 protein: CASSHSYEQYF; CDR3 DNA: TGTGCCAGCAGTCACAGCTACGAGCAGTACTTC
D gene: TRBD1; V gene: TRBV7-8; clone size: few; J gene: TRBJ1-5; CDR3 protein: CASSLVTGSKPQHF; CDR3 DNA: TGTGCCAGCAGCTTAGTGACAGGGAGTAAGCCCCAGCATTTT
D gene: -; V gene: TRBV7-9; clone size: few; J gene: TRBJ1-2; CDR3 protein: CSSSSDKTALYGYTF; CDR3 DNA: TGTTCCAGCAGCTCCGATAAGACAGCGCTTTATGGCTACACCTTC
D gene: -; V gene: TRBV6-1; clone size: -; J gene: TRBJ1-2; CDR3 protein: CASSEAPPGRGGGYTF; CDR3 DNA: TGTGCCAGCAGTGAAGCCCCTCCGGGCAGGGGCGGTGGCTACACCTTC
D gene: TRBD2; V gene: TRBV27; clone size: -; J gene: TRBJ2-3; CDR3 protein: CASSLLGTSSTDTQYF; CDR3 DNA: TGTGCCAGCAGTTTACTGGGGACTAGCAGCACAGATACGCAGTATTTT
D gene: -; V gene: TRBV7-9; clone size: -; J gene: TRBJ2-7; CDR3 protein: CASSLGQGGEQYF; CDR3 DNA: TGTGCCAGCAGCTTAGGGCAGGGTGGAGAGCAGTACTTC
D gene: TRBD1; V gene: TRBV7-9; clone size: -; J gene: TRBJ1-4; CDR3 protein: CASSYTGTVSELFF; CDR3 DNA: TGTGCCAGCAGCTACACCGGGACAGTGTCTGAACTGTTTTTT
D gene: -; V gene: TRBV7-8; clone size: -; J gene: TRBJ1-5; CDR3 protein: CASSSGARGGNQPQHF; CDR3 DNA: TGTGCCAGCAGCTCCGGGGCCAGGGGTGGCAATCAGCCCCAGCATTTT
D gene: TRBD2; V gene: TRBV15; clone size: few; J gene: TRBJ2-7; CDR3 protein: CATAPLGLAGGWSEQYF; CDR3 DNA: TGTGCCACAGCCCCCCTGGGCCTAGCGGGAGGTTGGAGCGAGCAGTACTTC
D gene: -; V gene: TRBV10-3; clone size: -; J gene: TRBJ2-7; CDR3 protein: CAISPESYEQYF; CDR3 DNA: TGTGCCATCAGTCCGGAGTCCTACGAGCAGTACTTC
D gene: TRBD2; V gene: TRBV9; clone size: -; J gene: TRBJ2-7; CDR3 protein: CASSVADADWTREQYF; CDR3 DNA: TGTGCCAGCAGCGTAGCTGATGCCGACTGGACTAGGGAGCAGTACTTC
D gene: TRBD1; V gene: TRBV7-9; clone size: -; J gene: TRBJ1-2; CDR3 protein: CASSAYLTGDYGYTF; CDR3 DNA: TGTGCCAGCAGCGCCTACCTGACAGGGGACTATGGCTACACCTTC
D gene: TRBD1; V gene: TRBV4-3; clone size: -; J gene: TRBJ2-7; CDR3 protein: CASSHRTGYEQYF; CDR3 DNA: TGCGCCAGCAGCCACCGGACAGGTTACGAGCAGTACTTC
D gene: TRBD2; V gene: TRBV28; clone size: -; J gene: TRBJ2-2; CDR3 protein: CASSLSGLAGDHGELFF; CDR3 DNA: TGTGCCAGCAGTTTAAGTGGACTAGCGGGGGATCACGGGGAGCTGTTTTTT